A selection of T cell receptor beta chains follows, all from one sample in a study of T-cell reconstitution after alpha-beta-depleted transplantation in children. TCRdb analysed the PCR reads with MiXCR anew, one entry per CDR3 protein. The repertoire consists of about 97,000 distinct CDR3 sequences, with approximately 6% occurring once and the leading ten covering 5.5% to 6.5%. The sequenced sample was PBMCs, mostly from graft donor cells, obtained 60 days after TCRalphabeta/CD19-depleted stem cell transplant. All receptors derive from a female patient aged 2 to 10 who had a stem cell transplant for Fanconi anemia, so the T cells may come from the graft donor. Each CDR3 is given with its conserved first and last residue. A D gene is named only where the DNA matches it firmly. Clone size appears in some rows only: once, few, many, or a class for an expanded clone.

>few|-|TRBV14|TRBJ2-7
CASSGTRASYEQYF
TGTGCCAGCAGCGGCACCAGGGCTTCCTACGAGCAGTACTTC
>many|-|TRBV7-2|TRBJ2-3
CASRTTADTQYF
TGTGCCAGCAGGACAACGGCAGATACGCAGTATTTT
>many|TRBD2|TRBV27|TRBJ2-7
CASSFGLAGPYEQYF
TGTGCCAGCAGTTTCGGTCTAGCGGGGCCCTACGAGCAGTACTTC
>many|-|TRBV5-1|TRBJ2-2
CASSLKAFPSNTGELFF
TGCGCCAGCAGCTTGAAGGCTTTCCCTTCGAACACCGGGGAGCTGTTTTTT
>many|-|TRBV3-1|TRBJ2-1
CASSQDFRPHNEQFF
TGTGCCAGCAGCCAAGATTTCAGGCCCCACAATGAGCAGTTCTTC
>few|TRBD1|TRBV4-1|TRBJ1-1
CASSQNTGGNTEAFF
TGCGCCAGCAGCCAGAACACAGGGGGGAACACTGAAGCTTTCTTT
>few|-|TRBV2|TRBJ2-1
CASGEGFYNEQFF
TGTGCCAGCGGGGAAGGTTTCTACAATGAGCAGTTCTTC
>few|-|TRBV18|TRBJ1-6
CASSLWGQGGNSPLHF
TGTGCCAGCTCACTCTGGGGTCAGGGCGGCAATTCACCCCTCCACTTT
>many|-|TRBV3-1|TRBJ2-5
CASSQEWKTQYF
TGTGCCAGCAGCCAAGAGTGGAAGACCCAGTACTTC
>many|TRBD2|TRBV20-1|TRBJ2-3
CSARVLIAGAQYF
TGCAGTGCTAGAGTCCTGATTGCGGGGGCGCAGTATTTT
>many|-|TRBV3-1|TRBJ1-5
CASSQDVRWGAPQHF
TGTGCCAGCAGCCAAGATGTCCGTTGGGGTGCGCCCCAGCATTTT
>many|-|TRBV7-2|TRBJ2-5
CASSLIGVAIGYF
TGTGCCAGCAGCTTGATTGGAGTGGCTATCGGGTACTTC
>-|-|TRBV11-1|TRBJ2-7
CASSLAPPFRTGLSYEQYF
TGTGCCAGCAGCTTAGCGCCCCCTTTTAGGACGGGACTCTCCTACGAGCAGTACTTC
>-|-|TRBV5-1|TRBJ1-4
CASSLDGSTNEKLFF
TGCGCCAGCAGCTTGGATGGTTCAACTAATGAAAAACTGTTTTTT
>many|-|TRBV12-3/TRBV12-4|TRBJ2-7
CASSLQGPPTYEQYF
TGTGCCAGCAGTTTACAGGGACCCCCAACCTACGAGCAGTACTTC
>many|-|TRBV5-1|TRBJ1-4
CASSLEHRTGEKLFF
TGCGCCAGCAGCTTGGAGCACAGGACTGGCGAAAAACTGTTTTTT
>many|-|TRBV15|TRBJ2-7
CATSRERASYEQYF
TGTGCCACCAGCAGAGAGAGGGCATCCTACGAGCAGTACTTC
>-|TRBD1|TRBV14|TRBJ2-4
CASSNDRGIQYF
TGTGCCAGCAGCAATGACAGGGGCATTCAGTACTTC
>many|TRBD2|TRBV2|TRBJ2-3
CASRVGTSRTDTQYF
TGTGCCAGCAGGGTTGGGACTAGTCGGACAGATACGCAGTATTTT
>many|TRBD2|TRBV7-3|TRBJ2-2
CASSAEGQRGRNTGELFF
TGTGCCAGCAGCGCAGAGGGGCAGCGGGGTCGTAACACCGGGGAGCTGTTTTTT
>few|-|TRBV5-1|TRBJ2-2
CASSPANTGELFF
TGCGCCAGCAGTCCCGCGAACACCGGGGAGCTGTTTTTT
>few|TRBD2|TRBV5-1|TRBJ2-5
CASSYFSGRPETQYF
TGCGCCAGCAGCTATTTTAGCGGGAGGCCCGAGACCCAGTACTTC
>-|-|TRBV28|TRBJ1-2
CASSLRGGYTF
TGTGCCAGCAGTTTGAGGGGGGGCTACACCTTC
>few|TRBD1|TRBV2|TRBJ2-1
CASSLVTGGDLDRYHEQFF
TGTGCCAGCAGTTTAGTTACAGGGGGCGACCTAGACCGATACCATGAGCAGTTCTTC
>-|TRBD1|TRBV20-1|TRBJ1-6
CSAVAGTGYNSPLHF
TGCAGTGCAGTCGCGGGGACAGGCTATAATTCACCCCTCCACTTT
>few|-|TRBV12-5|TRBJ2-3
CASGLMGSGPSTDTQYF
TGTGCTAGTGGTTTGATGGGTAGCGGCCCTAGCACAGATACGCAGTATTTT
>many|TRBD1|TRBV20-1|TRBJ2-7
CSADKTGESYEQYF
TGCAGTGCTGATAAGACAGGGGAGTCCTACGAGCAGTACTTC
>-|-|TRBV6-5|TRBJ1-1
CASSDSGVTEAFF
TGTGCCAGCAGTGACTCAGGGGTTACTGAAGCTTTCTTT
>few|-|TRBV5-1|TRBJ1-1
CASSQDPF
TGCGCCAGCAGCCAGGACCCTTTC
>-|-|TRBV5-1|TRBJ2-7
CASSLGTIHRERPYEQYF
TGCGCCAGCAGCTTGGGAACCATCCACAGGGAAAGACCCTACGAGCAGTACTTC
>few|-|TRBV6-2/TRBV6-3|TRBJ2-5
CASMPAGRGQETQYF
TGTGCCAGCATGCCCGCGGGTAGGGGGCAAGAGACCCAGTACTTC
>medium-sized|TRBD1|TRBV27|TRBJ2-3
CASSLYRGTDTQYF
TGTGCCAGCAGTTTGTACAGGGGAACAGATACGCAGTATTTT
>-|-|TRBV7-9|TRBJ2-1
CASTIADLSYNEQFF
TGTGCCAGCACCATAGCGGACCTCTCCTACAATGAGCAGTTCTTC
>many|-|TRBV20-1|TRBJ1-2
CSARPETNYGYTF
TGCAGTGCTAGACCGGAAACTAACTATGGCTACACCTTC
>many|TRBD2|TRBV12-3/TRBV12-4|TRBJ2-3
CASRGLGTDTQYF
TGTGCCAGCAGGGGACTAGGCACAGATACGCAGTATTTT
>many|-|TRBV18|TRBJ2-1
CASSSQRTVPLHEQFF
TGTGCCAGCTCATCCCAACGGACAGTGCCCTTACATGAGCAGTTCTTC
>few|-|TRBV4-1|TRBJ2-3
CASSQLLTDTQYF
TGCGCCAGCAGCCAACTACTCACAGATACGCAGTATTTT
>many|-|TRBV7-2|TRBJ1-6
CASSLMTGGYHSPLHF
TGTGCCAGCAGCTTAATGACAGGAGGGTATCATTCACCCCTCCACTTT
>many|TRBD2|TRBV7-3|TRBJ2-3
CASSLMGGRSTDTQYF
TGTGCCAGCAGCTTAATGGGCGGGAGAAGCACAGATACGCAGTATTTT
>-|TRBD2|TRBV5-1|TRBJ2-3
CASSLTSGGASTDTQYF
TGCGCCAGCAGCCTGACTAGCGGGGGTGCTAGCACAGATACGCAGTATTTT